This TCR beta chain was sequenced in a study of CD8+CD57+ T cells in acquired aplastic anemia. About the study: Sorted CD4+ and CD8+ cells yielded about 2.9 ug of DNA on average. Healthy-donor CD4+ cells averaged approximately 10 million reads.

The CDR3 totals 17 residues. J was trimmed by 4 bases and V by 0 bases; bases with no gene match: 2. Germline-derived CDR1 and CDR2 are SGHTA and FQGTGA. Genomic DNA constituted the template upon which TCR beta VDJ and CDR3 profiling was performed. TCRdb recomputed calls from the reads with MiXCR, one row per CDR3 protein. Seen here are about 190,000 distinct CDR3 sequences, about half observed once, and the top ten hold about 16%. The table lists this clonotype with many counts. The sample consisted of sorted CD4+, CD8+, or CD8+CD57+ T cells (not recorded which) from PBMCs. The chain combines TRBV7-3 with TRBJ2-1, with 14 positions matching TRBD2. The TCR comes from a human donor in good health, serving as a control. The CDR3 region is CASSLTGTSGGYNEQFF. In DNA form, the CDR3 reads TGTGCCAGCAGCTTAACGGGGACTAGCGGGGGATACAATGAGCAGTTCTTC.